This T cell receptor beta chain was profiled in a study of blood T cell repertoires in COVID-19. Looking at the study overall: Acute and convalescent COVID-19 specimens originated in the United States, Italy and Spain. Sources were T cells, B-cell-depleted T cells, or PBMCs; the material itself was cDNA or gDNA.

Authors' data handling: Reference gene primer amplification yielded estimated nucleated cell counts. The assay was immunoSEQ multiplex PCR, and TCRdb's table has in-frame clones only and misses some. V, J and clone size are taken as reported in that table, and D and trimming were inferred from the DNA itself. Of nearly 110,000 clones listed, roughly 90% are singletons. The CDR3 extends over 14 amino acids. V lost 6 bases and J lost 5; bases outside the gene matches: 9. CDR1 and CDR2 from the germline V gene are MNHEY and SMNVEV (reference sequence). The sample taken for sequencing was peripheral blood. The genes are TRBV27 and TRBJ1-1, with TRBD1 identical over 7 bases. This TCR came from a man aged 35 to 55 with active or convalescent COVID-19. The CDR3 DNA reads as TGTGCCAGCAGCTCCGGGGCAGGGGGTACTGAAGCTTTCTTT. Residues: CASSSGAGGTEAFF.